This TCR beta chain comes out of a study of T-cell reconstitution after alpha-beta-depleted transplantation in children. Germline V gene data show CDR1 as SGHTA and CDR2 as FQGNSA. This CDR3 is built from 15 residues. Trimming took 6 bases from V and 8 from J, leaving 19 bases between them. Researchers prepared the TCRbeta library using unique molecular identifiers, the study reports. One entry per CDR3 protein results from TCRdb running MiXCR on the PCR reads. The sample contains a few hundred thousand distinct CDR3 sequences, over 9% of which appear only once. V is TRBV7-2 and J is TRBJ1-4; D call uncertain. The source was PBMCs from the stem cell graft donor, collected from the stem cell graft. This clonotype originated in a human donor who donated a stem cell graft to a child with acute lymphoblastic leukemia. CDR3 protein: CASSQTSGVGEKLFF. CDR3 nucleotides: TGTGCCAGCAGTCAAACCTCCGGGGTAGGAGAAAAACTGTTTTTT.